This is a list of T cell receptor beta chains from one sample in a study of radiation and T cells in renal cell carcinoma. Using immunoSEQ multiplex PCR, the repertoire was profiled, and TCRdb retains in-frame clones only, with some absent. This repertoire shows about 64,000 clones, more than 60% found once; its top ten account for around 7%. Sample: blood, taken from a patient whose treatment included radiotherapy and nephrectomy. All receptors derive from a man between 60 and 75 years old with renal cell carcinoma. CDR3s include the opening cysteine and the closing phenylalanine or tryptophan. Fields, in order: D gene, J gene, V gene, clone size, CDR3 protein, CDR3 DNA. A D gene is named only where the DNA matches it firmly. Size is omitted from some rows. Given values are once, few, many or a class for expanded clones.

d_call: .
j_call: TRBJ2-2
v_call: TRBV5-4
clone_size: .
cdr3_aa: CASSLGARLGLNTGELFF
cdr3_nt: TGTGCCAGCAGCTTGGGAGCTCGGCTGGGGCTTAACACCGGGGAGCTGTTTTTT

d_call: .
j_call: TRBJ2-7
v_call: TRBV28
clone_size: .
cdr3_aa: CASSRRQDQQYF
cdr3_nt: TGTGCCAGCAGTCGAAGACAGGACCAGCAGTACTTC

d_call: TRBD2
j_call: TRBJ2-3
v_call: TRBV7-9
clone_size: .
cdr3_aa: CASTAGVGASTDTQYF
cdr3_nt: TGTGCCAGCACCGCGGGGGTAGGGGCTAGCACAGATACGCAGTATTTT

d_call: .
j_call: TRBJ1-2
v_call: TRBV15
clone_size: .
cdr3_aa: CATSGITGKLDGYTF
cdr3_nt: TGTGCCACCAGCGGAATTACAGGAAAATTGGATGGCTACACCTTC

d_call: .
j_call: TRBJ1-6
v_call: TRBV19
clone_size: .
cdr3_aa: CASSIDLGGIGSPLHF
cdr3_nt: TGTGCCAGTAGTATAGATCTAGGAGGCATTGGTTCACCCCTCCACTTT

d_call: .
j_call: TRBJ2-3
v_call: TRBV29-1
clone_size: .
cdr3_aa: CSVGGDSVTDTQYF
cdr3_nt: TGCAGCGTTGGTGGCGATTCAGTCACAGATACGCAGTATTTT

d_call: TRBD2
j_call: TRBJ2-1
v_call: TRBV30
clone_size: once
cdr3_aa: CAWSALPYSGGETNEQFF
cdr3_nt: TGTGCCTGGAGTGCCCTGCCCTATAGCGGGGGAGAAACCAATGAGCAGTTCTTC

d_call: TRBD1
j_call: TRBJ1-4
v_call: TRBV5-1
clone_size: .
cdr3_aa: CASSSWARDSATNEKLFF
cdr3_nt: TGCGCCAGCAGCTCCTGGGCAAGGGACAGCGCAACTAATGAAAAACTGTTTTTT

d_call: TRBD1
j_call: TRBJ1-2
v_call: TRBV29-1
clone_size: .
cdr3_aa: CSVEVTGGAYGYTF
cdr3_nt: TGCAGCGTTGAAGTCACAGGGGGCGCGTATGGCTACACCTTC

d_call: TRBD1
j_call: TRBJ1-2
v_call: TRBV30
clone_size: .
cdr3_aa: CAWGQGNYGYTF
cdr3_nt: TGTGCCTGGGGACAGGGAAACTATGGCTACACCTTC

d_call: TRBD1
j_call: TRBJ1-5
v_call: TRBV7-9
clone_size: .
cdr3_aa: CASRNPLGQGRHQPQHF
cdr3_nt: TGTGCCAGCAGAAACCCGCTTGGACAGGGAAGGCATCAGCCCCAGCATTTT

d_call: .
j_call: TRBJ1-5
v_call: TRBV2
clone_size: few
cdr3_aa: CATNPGGLNQPQHF
cdr3_nt: TGTGCCACGAACCCCGGGGGCTTAAATCAGCCCCAGCATTTT

d_call: .
j_call: TRBJ2-3
v_call: TRBV9
clone_size: few
cdr3_aa: CASSVGLWSKEVIAGTDTQYF
cdr3_nt: TGTGCCAGCAGCGTAGGGCTTTGGTCTAAGGAGGTGATTGCGGGCACAGATACGCAGTATTTT

d_call: TRBD1
j_call: TRBJ1-3
v_call: TRBV5-6
clone_size: .
cdr3_aa: CASGNRGWSENTIYF
cdr3_nt: TGTGCCAGCGGCAACAGGGGGTGGAGTGAAAACACCATATATTTT

d_call: .
j_call: TRBJ2-5
v_call: TRBV9
clone_size: .
cdr3_aa: CASSTRTGLGETQYF
cdr3_nt: TGTGCCAGCAGCACTCGGACTGGCCTTGGGGAGACCCAGTACTTC

d_call: .
j_call: TRBJ2-5
v_call: TRBV16
clone_size: .
cdr3_aa: CASSQSHHQETQYF
cdr3_nt: TGTGCCAGCAGCCAATCACACCACCAAGAGACCCAGTACTTC

d_call: .
j_call: TRBJ2-1
v_call: TRBV4-1
clone_size: .
cdr3_aa: CASSLGPQTDEQFF
cdr3_nt: TGCGCCAGCAGCCTGGGGCCCCAGACAGATGAGCAGTTCTTC

d_call: TRBD2
j_call: TRBJ2-1
v_call: TRBV5-1
clone_size: .
cdr3_aa: CASSLWFRTSGKYNEQFF
cdr3_nt: TGCGCCAGCAGCTTGTGGTTCCGGACTAGCGGGAAATACAATGAGCAGTTCTTC

d_call: TRBD1
j_call: TRBJ1-1
v_call: TRBV7-9
clone_size: .
cdr3_aa: CASSFQGGEAFF
cdr3_nt: TGTGCCAGCAGCTTCCAGGGGGGTGAAGCTTTCTTT

d_call: .
j_call: TRBJ2-5
v_call: TRBV9
clone_size: .
cdr3_aa: CASSVAGTSPETQYF
cdr3_nt: TGTGCCAGCAGCGTAGCGGGGACAAGCCCAGAGACCCAGTACTTC

d_call: .
j_call: TRBJ2-7
v_call: TRBV6-1
clone_size: .
cdr3_aa: CASSERGRANSYEQYF
cdr3_nt: TGTGCCAGCAGTGAAAGGGGCAGGGCCAACTCCTACGAGCAGTACTTC

d_call: TRBD2
j_call: TRBJ2-1
v_call: TRBV2
clone_size: .
cdr3_aa: CASSDSAGENNEQFF
cdr3_nt: TGTGCCAGCAGTGATTCGGCGGGGGAGAACAATGAGCAGTTCTTC

d_call: TRBD1
j_call: TRBJ1-2
v_call: TRBV5-1
clone_size: .
cdr3_aa: CASSPTGNGYTF
cdr3_nt: TGCGCCAGCAGCCCGACAGGGAACGGCTACACCTTC

d_call: TRBD1
j_call: TRBJ1-1
v_call: TRBV9
clone_size: .
cdr3_aa: CASSPGQENTEAFF
cdr3_nt: TGTGCCAGCAGCCCGGGACAGGAGAACACTGAAGCTTTCTTT

d_call: TRBD2
j_call: TRBJ2-1
v_call: TRBV11-2
clone_size: .
cdr3_aa: CASSLLPREGKQFF
cdr3_nt: TGTGCCAGCAGCTTATTGCCTAGGGAGGGTAAGCAGTTCTTC

d_call: .
j_call: TRBJ1-1
v_call: TRBV5-1
clone_size: .
cdr3_aa: CASSLVGGENTEAFF
cdr3_nt: TGCGCCAGCAGCTTGGTAGGGGGGGAGAACACTGAAGCTTTCTTT

d_call: .
j_call: TRBJ1-6
v_call: TRBV5-1
clone_size: .
cdr3_aa: CASGEDNSPLHF
cdr3_nt: TGCGCCAGCGGCGAGGACAATTCACCCCTCCACTTT

d_call: .
j_call: TRBJ2-7
v_call: TRBV29-1
clone_size: .
cdr3_aa: CSVELGTYEQYF
cdr3_nt: TGCAGCGTTGAACTGGGAACCTACGAGCAGTACTTC

d_call: TRBD1
j_call: TRBJ1-2
v_call: TRBV18
clone_size: once
cdr3_aa: CASSLSTGWEGYTF
cdr3_nt: TGTGCCAGCTCACTATCGACAGGGTGGGAAGGCTACACCTTC

d_call: .
j_call: TRBJ1-3
v_call: TRBV11-2
clone_size: medium-sized
cdr3_aa: CASSLVGSRGNTIYF
cdr3_nt: TGTGCCAGCAGCTTAGTCGGCTCCCGAGGAAACACCATATATTTT

d_call: .
j_call: TRBJ2-3
v_call: TRBV29-1
clone_size: .
cdr3_aa: CSVGTLGLSGYF
cdr3_nt: TGCAGCGTTGGGACATTGGGCCTTTCGGGGTATTTT

d_call: .
j_call: TRBJ2-6
v_call: TRBV18
clone_size: .
cdr3_aa: CASSPRLSGANVLTF
cdr3_nt: TGTGCCAGCTCACCCAGACTCTCTGGGGCCAACGTCCTGACTTTC

d_call: TRBD2
j_call: TRBJ2-5
v_call: TRBV6-6
clone_size: .
cdr3_aa: CASSRVAGGLETQYF
cdr3_nt: TGTGCCAGCAGTCGGGTAGCGGGAGGACTAGAGACCCAGTACTTC

d_call: .
j_call: TRBJ2-1
v_call: TRBV9
clone_size: few
cdr3_aa: CASSRLSGNEQFF
cdr3_nt: TGTGCCAGCAGTCGACTTAGCGGAAATGAGCAGTTCTTC

d_call: TRBD2
j_call: TRBJ2-5
v_call: TRBV19
clone_size: once
cdr3_aa: CASSPRGGRRETQYF
cdr3_nt: TGTGCCAGTAGTCCCCGGGGGGGAAGAAGGGAGACCCAGTACTTC

d_call: TRBD1
j_call: TRBJ2-2
v_call: TRBV19
clone_size: .
cdr3_aa: CASSTNYRGGTGELFF
cdr3_nt: TGTGCCAGTAGTACCAACTACAGGGGCGGCACCGGGGAGCTGTTTTTT

d_call: .
j_call: TRBJ2-1
v_call: TRBV6-5
clone_size: .
cdr3_aa: CASRNGPHNEQFF
cdr3_nt: TGTGCCAGCAGAAATGGGCCTCACAATGAGCAGTTCTTC

d_call: .
j_call: TRBJ2-7
v_call: TRBV7-9
clone_size: .
cdr3_aa: CASSPDGGYEQYF
cdr3_nt: TGTGCCAGCAGCCCGGACGGTGGCTACGAGCAGTACTTC

d_call: .
j_call: TRBJ2-1
v_call: TRBV7-8
clone_size: .
cdr3_aa: CASSLDPGSYNEQFF
cdr3_nt: TGTGCCAGCAGCTTAGATCCTGGTTCCTACAATGAGCAGTTCTTC

d_call: .
j_call: TRBJ1-1
v_call: TRBV19
clone_size: .
cdr3_aa: CASSIQGSTEAFF
cdr3_nt: TGTGCCAGTAGCATTCAGGGGAGCACTGAAGCTTTCTTT

d_call: .
j_call: TRBJ1-1
v_call: TRBV4-3
clone_size: medium-sized
cdr3_aa: CASSRTENTEAFF
cdr3_nt: TGCGCCAGCAGCCGGACCGAGAACACTGAAGCTTTCTTT

d_call: .
j_call: TRBJ2-3
v_call: TRBV6-1
clone_size: .
cdr3_aa: CASRDSSTDTQYF
cdr3_nt: TGTGCCAGCCGGGACTCTAGCACAGATACGCAGTATTTT

d_call: TRBD1
j_call: TRBJ2-1
v_call: TRBV19
clone_size: .
cdr3_aa: CASSAGTGRNEQFF
cdr3_nt: TGTGCCAGTAGTGCCGGGACAGGGCGCAATGAGCAGTTCTTC

d_call: TRBD1
j_call: TRBJ2-7
v_call: TRBV11-3
clone_size: .
cdr3_aa: CASSLWTGISYEQYF
cdr3_nt: TGTGCCAGCAGCCTTTGGACAGGGATTTCCTACGAGCAGTACTTC

d_call: TRBD2
j_call: TRBJ2-1
v_call: TRBV11-3
clone_size: .
cdr3_aa: CASGVAGGVVNEQFF
cdr3_nt: TGTGCCAGCGGGGTAGCGGGAGGAGTAGTCAATGAGCAGTTCTTC

d_call: TRBD2
j_call: TRBJ2-1
v_call: TRBV19
clone_size: .
cdr3_aa: CASSAAREGSYNEQFF
cdr3_nt: TGTGCCAGTAGTGCCGCTAGGGAGGGCTCCTACAATGAGCAGTTCTTC

d_call: .
j_call: TRBJ2-2
v_call: TRBV18
clone_size: once
cdr3_aa: CASSLTGRNTGELFF
cdr3_nt: TGTGCCAGCTCACTTACGGGCAGGAACACCGGGGAGCTGTTTTTT

d_call: .
j_call: TRBJ2-5
v_call: TRBV7-2
clone_size: .
cdr3_aa: CASSKLDSETQYF
cdr3_nt: TGTGCCAGCAGCAAACTAGATTCTGAGACCCAGTACTTC

d_call: .
j_call: TRBJ2-3
v_call: TRBV10-3
clone_size: .
cdr3_aa: CAISDGQERATDTQYF
cdr3_nt: TGTGCCATCAGTGACGGACAAGAAAGGGCCACAGATACGCAGTATTTT

d_call: TRBD1
j_call: TRBJ1-1
v_call: TRBV30
clone_size: .
cdr3_aa: CAWSATGVPEAFF
cdr3_nt: TGTGCCTGGAGTGCTACAGGGGTCCCTGAAGCTTTCTTT

d_call: TRBD2
j_call: TRBJ2-1
v_call: TRBV29-1
clone_size: .
cdr3_aa: CSVEVGRVGGEQFF
cdr3_nt: TGCAGCGTTGAAGTCGGGAGGGTGGGCGGTGAGCAGTTCTTC

d_call: TRBD1
j_call: TRBJ2-1
v_call: TRBV9
clone_size: once
cdr3_aa: CASSVEVDRGRREQFF
cdr3_nt: TGTGCCAGCAGCGTAGAAGTGGACAGGGGGCGGCGGGAGCAGTTCTTC

d_call: .
j_call: TRBJ1-1
v_call: TRBV6-5
clone_size: .
cdr3_aa: CASHRALNTEAFF
cdr3_nt: TGTGCCAGTCATCGGGCCTTGAACACTGAAGCTTTCTTT

d_call: .
j_call: TRBJ2-1
v_call: TRBV18
clone_size: .
cdr3_aa: CASQPGDDYNEQFF
cdr3_nt: TGTGCCAGCCAACCAGGGGACGACTACAATGAGCAGTTCTTC

d_call: .
j_call: TRBJ2-3
v_call: TRBV18
clone_size: .
cdr3_aa: CASSPQGSTDTQYF
cdr3_nt: TGTGCCAGCTCACCACAGGGTTCCACAGATACGCAGTATTTT